This T cell receptor (beta chain) originates from a study of T-cell memory formation after mild COVID-19. Study-level results: Prior to infection, memory already included some responding clones, suggesting cross-reactive memory joined. Contracting clones localized mainly to CM and EM when CD4+ and mainly to EMRA when CD8+. A second wave of clones peaked on day 37, and their SARS-CoV-2 specificity went unconfirmed.

V was clipped by 6 bases and J by 5 bases, with 13 bases between them. This CDR3 has 13 residues. TCR alpha and TCR beta cDNA libraries carrying sample barcodes and UMIs came from 5'RACE with constant-segment primers. TCRdb fed the 5' RACE reads into MiXCR, producing one record per CDR3 protein. Among about 310,000 distinct CDR3 sequences listed, about 15% were seen once. Comment on this clonotype: Its cognate antigen is unknown.

J is TRBJ1-2 and V is TRBV12-3 or TRBV12-4; no definite D call. Material: PBMCs or a T cell subset sorted from them (not recorded which). The TCR comes from a man between 18 and 35 years old who had mild COVID-19 (a few samples of this study predate the infection). Cell type and time point are not known. In DNA, the CDR3 is TGTGCCAGCAGGTTGGGGAGTTGGTATGGCTACACCTTC. Translated: CASRLGSWYGYTF.